This T cell receptor (beta chain) is from a study of T cells in localized non-small cell lung cancer. CDR1 is SGHRS, CDR2 YFSETQ, per germline. This CDR3 has 16 residues. J was trimmed by 5 bases and V by 1 base; bases with no gene match: 7. Sequencing was performed with immunoSEQ multiplex PCR; in TCRdb, only in-frame clones are kept and a portion is missing. The table has approximately 67,000 clones, roughly four fifths seen once. Overall study findings and caveats: Detection in adjacent lung was observed for a median approximately 52 of the top 100 tumor clones. Compared with tumor, uninvolved adjacent lung displayed greater T cell clonality, ranking highest overall. Prolonged overall survival went with higher T cell density in the blood. Heterogeneity within the tumor remains possible, as just one region underwent sequencing.

With regard to this clone: Its antigen remains unknown.

This rearrangement joins TRBV5-1 to TRBJ2-2, with 8 bases aligning to TRBD1. The sample was peripheral blood, taken before any cancer treatment. The origin of this receptor is a female donor older than 55 with stage I lung adenocarcinoma. This chain's CDR3 is CASSLQGAGGTGELFF. The CDR3, as DNA: TGCGCCAGCAGCTTGCAGGGGGCCGGTGGTACCGGGGAGCTGTTTTTT.